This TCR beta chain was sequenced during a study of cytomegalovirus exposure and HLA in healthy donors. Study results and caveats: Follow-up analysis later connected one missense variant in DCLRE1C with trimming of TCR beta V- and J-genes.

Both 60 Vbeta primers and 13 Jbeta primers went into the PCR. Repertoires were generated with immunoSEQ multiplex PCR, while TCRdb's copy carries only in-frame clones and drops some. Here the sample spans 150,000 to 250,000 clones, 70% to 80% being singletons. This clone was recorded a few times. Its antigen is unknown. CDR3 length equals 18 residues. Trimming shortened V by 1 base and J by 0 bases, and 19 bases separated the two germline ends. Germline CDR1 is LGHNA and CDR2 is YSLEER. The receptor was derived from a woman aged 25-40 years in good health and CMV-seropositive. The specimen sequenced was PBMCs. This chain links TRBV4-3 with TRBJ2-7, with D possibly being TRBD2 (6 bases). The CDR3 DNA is TGCGCCAGCAGCCAAGGGATTCTAGTGGGCGGGGCCTCCTACGAGCAGTACTTC. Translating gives CASSQGILVGGASYEQYF.